The 14 T cell receptor beta chains below come from one sample, sequenced in a study of blood T cell repertoires in COVID-19. TCRdb keeps only in-frame clones here, not all; method: immunoSEQ multiplex PCR. The top ten clones hold around 10% of a sample with 95,000 to 100,000 clones, 81% of them seen once. Input material: peripheral blood. The origin of the receptors is a woman older than 75 with acute or convalescent COVID-19.

This sequence joins TRBV4-1 and TRBJ1-3; D is uncertain. The V gene lost 2 bases and the J gene lost 1 base, with 18 bases spanning the gap. The CDR3 has 18 amino acids. Per germline, CDR1 MGHRA and CDR2 YSYEKL. CDR3 sequence (DNA): TGCGCCAGCAGCCAACGCCTCGACACCTCGGGGTCTGGAAACACCATATATTTT. The encoded protein is CASSQRLDTSGSGNTIYF.

The chain employs TRBV6-6 and TRBJ1-2, with 7 bases fitting TRBD1. Looked up from germline, CDR1 is MNHNY and CDR2 is SVGAGI (reference sequence). This CDR3 contains 14 residues. The ends lost 2 bases at V and 2 bases at J; junction bases unmatched: 2. CDR3 sequence: CASSYRTGNYGYTF. The CDR3 DNA sequence: TGTGCCAGCAGTTACCGGACAGGAAACTATGGCTACACCTTC.

The gene calls are TRBV9 and TRBJ1-1; D perhaps matches TRBD1 (5 bases). The V end lost 0 bases, the J end lost 0 bases, and 6 bases lay between the germline ends. CDR1 is SGDLS, CDR2 YYNGEE, per germline. The CDR3 consists of 14 residues. Here the CDR3 reads CASSVAGLNTEAFF. CDR3 bases: TGTGCCAGCAGCGTAGCAGGGCTGAACACTGAAGCTTTCTTT.

The genes are TRBV27 and TRBJ1-4; perhaps TRBD1 as D (5 bases). Deletions cut 6 bases from V and 0 bases from J, with 11 bases between. The CDR3 is 15 amino acids. The germline gives CDR1 MNHEY, CDR2 SMNVEV (reference sequence). The chain's CDR3 is CASSRDFATNEKLFF. Here the CDR3 DNA reads TGTGCCAGCAGCCGGGACTTTGCAACTAATGAAAAACTGTTTTTT.

The chain is built from TRBV4-1 and TRBJ2-1, with TRBD2 identical over 7 bases. Germline assignment: CDR1 MGHRA and CDR2 YSYEKL. With V trimmed by 0 bases and J by 4 bases, 3 bases remained unmatched. The CDR3 has 15 amino acids. The CDR3 DNA reads as TGCGCCAGCAGCCAAGATCCGGGACTATACAATGAGCAGTTCTTC. The encoded protein is CASSQDPGLYNEQFF.

J is TRBJ1-5 and V is TRBV7-8; TRBD1 aligns across 8 bases. V lost 5 bases, J lost 4 bases, and 4 bases stayed unmatched. This CDR3 spans 14 amino acids. Per germline, CDR1 SGHVS and CDR2 FQNEAQ. CDR3 amino acids: CASSARDRNQPQHF. CDR3 sequence (DNA): TGTGCCAGCAGCGCCCGGGACAGGAATCAGCCCCAGCATTTT.

The chain has TRBV9 and TRBJ2-1; maybe TRBD2 (6 bases). Between the trimmed V and J ends, which lost 1 base and 4 bases, there was a span of 12 bases. Germline V gene lookup returns CDR1 SGDLS and CDR2 YYNGEE. This CDR3 region has 15 residues. The CDR3 bases are TGTGCCAGCAGCGTATCAGGGACTGCATACAATGAGCAGTTCTTC. Amino acid sequence: CASSVSGTAYNEQFF.

This chain links TRBV19 with TRBJ2-5, with D possibly being TRBD1 (6 bases). V lost 3 bases and J 5 bases, leaving 19 bases between the germline ends. This CDR3 is 16 amino acids long. CDR1 and CDR2 from the germline V gene are LNHDA and SQIVND (reference sequence). The CDR3 spells CASSIPGQSMGETQYF. For the CDR3, the DNA is TGTGCCAGTAGTATCCCTGGACAGTCCATGGGGGAGACCCAGTACTTC.

The J gene is TRBJ2-3, the V gene TRBV6-5, with 7 nucleotides matching TRBD1. CDR1 and CDR2 from the germline V gene are MNHEY and SVGAGI. With V trimmed by 7 bases and J by 4 bases, 2 bases remained unmatched. This CDR3 comprises 12 residues. Here the CDR3 reads CASKQGADTQYF. The CDR3 region has the DNA TGTGCCAGCAAGCAGGGGGCAGATACGCAGTATTTT.

The sample holds one count of this clone. The J gene is TRBJ1-2, the V gene TRBV3-1 (or the pseudogene TRBV3-2); a possible D gene is TRBD1 (5 bases). This CDR3 has 15 amino acids. Looked up from germline, CDR1 is LGHDT and CDR2 is YNNKEL (reference sequence). Trimming stripped 0 bases from V and 6 bases from J, with 14 bases between. The CDR3 coding sequence is TGTGCCAGCAGCCAAGAGGCGCAGGGAAGAAATGGCTACACCTTC. Protein: CASSQEAQGRNGYTF.

This clone was picked up one time. The V and J genes are TRBV27 and TRBJ1-2, with 7 bases identical to TRBD1. V dropped 3 bases and J dropped 8; count of bases not matched to a gene: 6. Germline assignment: CDR1 MNHEY and CDR2 SMNVEV (reference sequence). This CDR3 spans 13 amino acids. The CDR3 spells CASSLDRSVGYTF. The CDR3 nucleotides are TGTGCCAGCAGTTTGGACAGGTCCGTGGGCTACACCTTC.

The chain couples TRBV25-1 to TRBJ1-2, with D unresolved. The germline V and J ends were trimmed by 5 bases and 5 bases, with 9 bases remaining between them. CDR3 size: 12 residues. Germline values: CDR1 MGHDK, CDR2 SYGVNS. The CDR3 sequence is CASSPGEYGYTF. The CDR3 nucleotides read TGTGCCAGCAGTCCCGGGGAATATGGCTACACCTTC.

The chain carries TRBV19 and TRBJ1-4; D might be TRBD1 (5 bases). V was shortened by 3 bases and J by 11 bases, with 16 bases between the two germline ends. The CDR3 is 14 residues long. Germline assignment: CDR1 LNHDA and CDR2 SQIVND (reference sequence). The CDR3 DNA is TGTGCCAGTAGTATGGGGGGAGAGGAGTCGAAACTGTTTTTT. This encodes CASSMGGEESKLFF. The full variable domain, its missing parts supplied by reference TRBV19 and TRBJ1-4, is DGGITQSPKYLFRKEGQNVTLSCEQNLNHDAMYWYRQDPGQGLRLIYYSQIVNDFQKGDIAEGYSVSREKKESFPLTVTSAQKNPTAFYLCASSMGGEESKLFFGSGTQLSVL.

The chain has TRBV5-5 and TRBJ1-1; the match to TRBD1 covers 7 bases. This CDR3 comprises 15 residues. Germline CDR1 reads SGHKS; CDR2 reads YYEKEE (reference sequence). J gave up 1 base and V 2 bases, and 5 bases lay outside the gene matches. The CDR3 here is CASSLQGMANTEAFF. The DNA of the CDR3 is TGTGCCAGCAGCTTACAGGGGATGGCGAACACTGAAGCTTTCTTT.